This T cell receptor beta chain appears in the sequencing data of a study of blood T cell repertoires in COVID-19. Sequencing used immunoSEQ multiplex PCR; TCRdb keeps in-frame clones, though not all of them. This table holds about 280,000 clones, more than 70% found once. This clone was found once. The germline V gene has CDR1 MGHDK and CDR2 SYGVNS. CDR3 size: 18 residues. V was clipped by 0 bases and J by 6 bases; unmatched bases: 9. The gene calls are TRBV25-1 and TRBJ2-2, with 11 bases that match TRBD1. The sequenced sample was peripheral blood. The sequence was obtained from a woman aged 30 to 39 with COVID-19, enrolled during active disease. The CDR3 DNA reads TGTGCCAGCAGTGAATATTTTGGACAGGGGGCTGAAGCCGGGGAGCTGTTTTTT. It is translated as CASSEYFGQGAEAGELFF.